This T cell receptor (beta chain) was recovered during a study of blood T cell repertoires in COVID-19. In the study overall: The samples span acute and convalescent COVID-19 from the United States, Italy and Spain.

Authors' methods: Reference gene primer amplification yielded estimated nucleated cell counts. Clones were read by immunoSEQ multiplex PCR, and TCRdb kept only the in-frame ones, dropping some. That table furnishes V, J and clone size, whereas the DNA furnished D and trimming. Of about 130,000 clones in the sample, about four fifths were seen once. The Seattle patients, enrolled during active infection, were followed longitudinally. From germline, CDR1 is SGHNT and CDR2 YENEEA. This CDR3 has 13 residues. V was pared by 0 bases and J by 8 bases, with 8 bases between. This clonotype was sampled from a man aged 25-45 years with COVID-19, enrolled during active disease. The chain has TRBV11-3 and TRBJ2-4; possibly TRBD2 for D (5 bases). Material: peripheral blood. CDR3 sequence (DNA): TGTGCCAGCAGCTTAGAACCGAGGGACATTCAGTACTTC. It encodes CASSLEPRDIQYF.